The next 8 T cell receptor beta chains were all read from a single sample in a study of CXCR3-negative and CXCR3-positive naive CD8 T cells. It was by 5' RACE with UMI labels that the TRB cDNA libraries were prepared. For each CDR3 protein, TCRdb gives one entry from its re-call of the 5' RACE reads, without DNA. This repertoire includes about 40,000 distinct CDR3 sequences. Sequencing input: memory CD8+ T cells from blood. These receptors all come from a human donor in good health. Some clones in this sample may be carry-over from other donors' samples.

The V and J genes are TRBV7-9 and TRBJ2-3. Per germline, CDR1 SEHNR and CDR2 FQNEAQ (reference sequence). This CDR3 region has 13 residues. CDR3 loop: CASSPILTDTQYF.

The chain recombines TRBV6-1 with TRBJ2-3; the TRBD1 assignment by TCRdb is unverifiable without DNA. Per germline, CDR1 MNHNS and CDR2 SASEGT. The CDR3 extends over 19 amino acids. The CDR3 is CASSLRGTPGPMGSDTQYF.

The chain's CDR3 is CASALAKNIQYF. J is TRBJ2-4 and V is TRBV23-1. TRBV23-1 is flagged as an ORF with uncertain function. The CDR3 loop spans 12 amino acids.

V gene TRBV28 combines with J gene TRBJ2-1; TCRdb's D gene call, TRBD1, goes unchecked for lack of DNA. This CDR3 is built from 11 residues. Germline CDR1 reads MDHEN; CDR2 reads SYDVKM. The CDR3 sequence is CASKTGTEQFF. The full variable domain, rest sourced from reference TRBV28 and TRBJ2-1, is DVKVTQSSRYLVKRTGEKVFLECVQDMDHENMFWYRQDPGLGLRLIYFSYDVKMKEKGDIPEGYSVSREKKERFSLILESASTNQTSMYLCASKTGTEQFFGPGTRLTVL.

The V call is TRBV21-1, the J call TRBJ2-7; the D gene TCRdb calls, TRBD1, cannot be checked with no DNA. TRBV21-1 is assigned pseudogene status. The CDR3 length is 18 residues. CDR3 sequence: CASPQDRSWTRAIYEQYF.

The chain has TRBV7-8 and TRBJ2-4; the D call from TCRdb, TRBD1, cannot be confirmed without DNA. There are 18 residues in the CDR3. Germline-derived CDR1 and CDR2 are SGHVS and FQNEAQ. This CDR3 reads CASSLTVDRGTGGFIQYF.

This chain joins TRBV29-1 and TRBJ2-3; TCRdb's D gene call, TRBD1, goes unchecked for lack of DNA. CDR3 size: 17 residues. Germline CDR1 is SQVTM and CDR2 is ANQGSEA. The CDR3 sequence: CSVDWDTGRPGSDTQYF.

The chain recombines TRBV15 with TRBJ2-7. Looked up from germline, CDR1 is LNHNV and CDR2 is YYDKDF (reference sequence). CDR3 size: 14 residues. The CDR3 spells CATSREKGTYEQYF.